A single sample gave rise to the 11 T cell receptor beta chains below, sequenced in a study of T cell repertoires in cytomegalovirus infection. TCRdb reprocessed the reads via MiXCR and lists one record per CDR3 protein. The sample has roughly 230,000 distinct CDR3 sequences; approximately 22% are singletons. The sequenced sample consisted of CD8+ T cells from PBMCs. These receptors all come from a human donor in good health (CMV status not recorded). Some clones in this sample may be carry-over from other donors' samples.

This clonotype has just a few counts. The rearrangement joins TRBV6-5 to TRBJ2-2; TRBD2 agrees at 12 bases. The CDR3 extends over 16 amino acids. Trimming cost V 6 bases and J 4 bases; bases outside gene matches: 6. Germline V gene lookup returns CDR1 MNHEY and CDR2 SVGAGI. DNA for the CDR3: TGTGCCAGCAGGTTTACTAGCGGGGGGACCACCGGGGAGCTGTTTTTT. As protein: CASRFTSGGTTGELFF.

This clonotype has ten or more counts. This sequence joins TRBV28 and TRBJ2-7; D is perhaps TRBD1 or TRBD2 (5 bases each). V lost 5 bases to trimming and J lost 2 bases, with 16 bases between them. This CDR3 is 15 amino acids long. Germline values: CDR1 MDHEN, CDR2 SYDVKM. The CDR3 protein is CASSAHRDGAYEQYF. The CDR3 coding sequence is TGTGCCAGCAGTGCTCACCGGGACGGAGCCTACGAGCAGTACTTC.

The chain is built from TRBV2 and TRBJ2-5; 14 nucleotides line up with TRBD2. This CDR3 is built from 17 residues. Trimming removed 3 bases from V and 2 bases from J; junction bases left unmatched: 5. CDR1 is SNHLY and CDR2 is FYNNEI in the germline V gene. Here the CDR3 DNA reads TGTGCCAGCAGTGACCCGCGACTAGCGGGGGGGCAAGAGACCCAGTACTTC. This translates into CASSDPRLAGGQETQYF.

The J gene is TRBJ1-5, the V gene TRBV5-5, with D possibly TRBD1 on 5 matching bases. The germline gives CDR1 SGHKS, CDR2 YYEKEE (reference sequence). V lost 2 bases to trimming and J lost 11 bases, with 23 bases between them. The CDR3 extends over 16 amino acids. Here the CDR3 reads CASSLEFRDGVSAQHF. The CDR3 coding sequence is TGTGCCAGCAGCTTAGAGTTTAGGGACGGAGTTAGTGCCCAGCATTTT.

This clonotype appeared a few times. The chain recombines TRBV28 with TRBJ2-7, with 7 positions matching TRBD1. Germline loops: CDR1 MDHEN, CDR2 SYDVKM. This CDR3 contains 15 residues. V shed 4 bases, J shed 3 bases, and the junction held 9 bases outside the gene matches. CDR3 sequence (DNA): TGTGCCAGCAGTTCCCCGTGGGACAGCGACTACGAGCAGTACTTC. Translated, it gives CASSSPWDSDYEQYF. Full variable domain (rest looked up from reference TRBV28 and TRBJ2-7): DVKVTQSSRYLVKRTGEKVFLECVQDMDHENMFWYRQDPGLGLRLIYFSYDVKMKEKGDIPEGYSVSREKKERFSLILESASTNQTSMYLCASSSPWDSDYEQYFGPGTRLTVT.

The chain joins TRBV7-9 to TRBJ2-5; 12 bases match TRBD2. Losses at the gene ends were 4 bases for V and 6 bases for J; bases not matched to a gene: 12. CDR3 length: 17 residues. Germline values: CDR1 SEHNR, CDR2 FQNEAQ (reference sequence). CDR3 sequence (DNA): TGTGCCAGCAGCTCTGCGACTAGCGGGGGCCCCCTAAAGACCCAGTACTTC. Protein sequence: CASSSATSGGPLKTQYF.

The chain is built from TRBV27 and TRBJ1-6; 8 nucleotides align to TRBD1. The V gene's germline CDR1 is MNHEY and CDR2 SMNVEV (reference sequence). The CDR3 runs 18 residues. The V gene end was trimmed by 6 bases and the J gene end by 7 bases; junction bases not matched to a gene: 17. In DNA form, the CDR3 reads TGTGCCAGCAGCCCTTCGCAGGGGGCCTACCTGTTGAATTCACCCCTCCACTTT. Residues: CASSPSQGAYLLNSPLHF.

This clonotype turned up a few times. This sequence joins TRBV7-9 and TRBJ2-5; a weak D match, TRBD1 (5 bases). Germline V CDR1 and CDR2: SEHNR, FQNEAQ (reference sequence). Between the trimmed V and J ends, which lost 6 bases and 1 base, there was a span of 12 bases. This CDR3 has 14 residues. The CDR3 coding sequence is TGTGCCAGCAGTCTAGACAGCCGCCAAGAGACCCAGTACTTC. Protein product: CASSLDSRQETQYF.

The rearrangement links TRBV6-6 to TRBJ2-5; D possibly corresponds to TRBD1 (7 bases). The CDR3 has 16 amino acids. Germline V gene sequence: CDR1 MNHNY, CDR2 SVGAGI (reference sequence). V shed 5 bases and J shed 4 bases, with 20 bases lying between them. CDR3 protein: CASSQLDREVIETQYF. In DNA, the CDR3 is TGTGCCAGCAGTCAATTAGACAGGGAGGTGATAGAGACCCAGTACTTC.

V gene TRBV12-3 or TRBV12-4 combines with J gene TRBJ1-6; 9 bases are a match to TRBD1. J lost 7 bases, V lost 5 bases, and 6 bases had no gene match. The length of the CDR3 is 15 residues. The DNA of the CDR3 is TGTGCCAGCAGTGACCGGGACAGGGCCAATTCACCCCTCCACTTT. It is translated as CASSDRDRANSPLHF.

This clonotype has a count of ten or more. The chain joins TRBV7-6 to TRBJ2-5; D remains unclear. V lost 0 bases, J lost 2 bases, and 7 bases lay in between. The CDR3 covers 14 residues. Per germline, CDR1 SGHVS and CDR2 FNYEAQ. DNA for the CDR3: TGTGCCAGCAGCTTAGCGGGCAGGCAAGAGACCCAGTACTTC. It codes for CASSLAGRQETQYF.